The 5 T cell receptor beta chains below were found in one sample sequenced in a study of T cell responses to AZD1222 COVID-19 vaccine. This table comes from immunoSEQ multiplex PCR, and its TCRdb copy is limited to in-frame clones, with some not included. This sample has roughly 120,000 clones, with approximately 90% found just once. The sequencing used peripheral blood, collected on day 0 of AZD1222 vaccination. The receptors originated from an adult in good health.

The chain combines TRBV2 with TRBJ1-1; D is perhaps TRBD1 (6 bases). Germline assignment: CDR1 SNHLY and CDR2 FYNNEI. This CDR3 is built from 16 residues. Between the trimmed V and J ends, which lost 4 bases and 5 bases, there was a span of 20 bases. The CDR3, as DNA: TGTGCCAGCAGTGGGGAAACAGGGAAAATAACTACTGAAGCTTTCTTT. Translating it yields CASSGETGKITTEAFF.

V gene TRBV15 combines with J gene TRBJ2-3; 8 nucleotides match TRBD1. Per germline, CDR1 LNHNV and CDR2 YYDKDF (reference sequence). J lost 3 bases, V lost 5 bases, and 10 bases had no gene match. The CDR3 runs to 16 residues. This CDR3 reads CATSGVQGAGTDTQYF. CDR3 sequence (DNA): TGTGCCACCAGCGGCGTCCAGGGGGCTGGGACAGATACGCAGTATTTT.

V usage is TRBV27 and J usage is TRBJ2-7; 10 positions match TRBD2. The germline gives CDR1 MNHEY, CDR2 SMNVEV (reference sequence). The junction had 7 bases not matched to a gene; V was cut back by 6 bases and J by 5 bases. This CDR3 comprises 14 residues. The CDR3: CASRSSGRGNEQYF. In nucleotides, the CDR3 is TGTGCCAGCAGGTCTAGCGGGAGAGGCAACGAGCAGTACTTC.

Of note for this clone: The same CDR3 can be traced to other DNA sequences in this sample. The chain has TRBV9 and TRBJ1-2; D gene ambiguous. The CDR3 sequence is 14 residues long. Germline CDR1 is SGDLS and CDR2 is YYNGEE. V was trimmed by 0 bases and J by 5 bases, leaving 11 bases between them. The CDR3 nucleotides read TGTGCCAGCAGCGTAGGAGGAGGCAGTTATGGCTACACCTTC. It codes for CASSVGGGSYGYTF.

The chain joins TRBV4-1 to TRBJ1-5; no reliable D call. V lost 0 bases and J lost 4, with 10 bases in between. The CDR3 loop spans 15 amino acids. Germline V gives CDR1 MGHRA, CDR2 YSYEKL. The CDR3 is CASSQERAVNQPQHF. CDR3 in DNA: TGCGCCAGCAGCCAAGAGCGGGCGGTAAATCAGCCCCAGCATTTT.